The rows below give T cell receptor beta chains drawn from one sample of a study of blood T cell repertoires in COVID-19. Clones were sequenced by immunoSEQ multiplex PCR, and TCRdb holds only the in-frame ones, with some missing. The repertoire holds about 250,000 clones, 80% to 85% seen once, with about 3% in the top ten. Material: PBMCs or T cells enriched from blood (not recorded which). The receptor set was obtained from a man in his fifties who had recovered from COVID-19. Each CDR3 is given with its conserved first and last residue. A D gene is named only where the DNA matches it firmly. Clone size appears in some rows only: once, few, many, or a class for an expanded clone.

>TRBV28|.|TRBJ1-1|.
TGTGCCAGCACCCTATTGGGGGGGAGCACTGAAGCTTTCTTT
CASTLLGGSTEAFF
>TRBV27|.|TRBJ2-1|.
TGTGCCAGCAGTTTCGGGGGAGTTGTCAATGAGCAGTTCTTC
CASSFGGVVNEQFF
>TRBV6-5|.|TRBJ2-3|.
TGTGCCAGCAGTTACCGCGGTGGTCTATACGGGGATACGCAGTATTTT
CASSYRGGLYGDTQYF
>TRBV5-4|.|TRBJ2-1|.
TGTGCCAGCAGCTTGGCAGGGGCGTTTGAGCAGTTCTTC
CASSLAGAFEQFF
>TRBV18|.|TRBJ2-5|.
TGTGCCAGCTCACCTCAGCGGTGGCAAGAGACCCAGTACTTC
CASSPQRWQETQYF
>TRBV7-6|.|TRBJ2-1|.
TGTGCCAGCAGCCCTAATCTGGGGGGGCAAAAGAATGAGCAGTTCTTC
CASSPNLGGQKNEQFF
>TRBV5-4|.|TRBJ2-3|TRBD1
TGTGCCAGCAGCTTACCGGGACAGGTCCCGAGCCCGCAGTATTTT
CASSLPGQVPSPQYF
>TRBV18|.|TRBJ2-5|.
TGTGCCAGCTCACCTCCCAGGGTTCTAGGGCAAGAGACCCAGTACTTC
CASSPPRVLGQETQYF
>TRBV9|.|TRBJ2-2|TRBD2
TGTGCCAGCAGCGTAGCGACTAGCTACGGGGAGCTGTTTTTT
CASSVATSYGELFF
>TRBV18|.|TRBJ1-1|.
TGTGCCAGCTCAATACAGGGTAACACTGAAGCTTTCTTT
CASSIQGNTEAFF
>TRBV5-4|.|TRBJ2-3|.
TGTGCCAGCAGCTTCGGTGATACGCAGTATTTT
CASSFGDTQYF
>TRBV6-1|.|TRBJ1-6|TRBD1
TGTGCCAGCAGTGAAAGGTCAGGGGGAAATTCACCCCTCCACTTT
CASSERSGGNSPLHF
>TRBV2|.|TRBJ1-6|TRBD1
TGTGCCACAGCCGGGACAGGGGGCACTGATTCACCCCTCCACTTT
CATAGTGGTDSPLHF
>TRBV4-1|.|TRBJ2-7|TRBD1
TGCGCCAGCAGCCAAGAAGGGACAGGGGGCGAGCAGTACTTC
CASSQEGTGGEQYF
>TRBV7-7|.|TRBJ2-5|TRBD2
TGTGCTAGCAGCTTAGGGACTAGCGGGGGGGTACAAGAGACCCAGTACTTC
CASSLGTSGGVQETQYF
>TRBV7-3|.|TRBJ2-3|.
TGTGCCAGCAGCTTAACGGGGGGAGGTGGCACAGATACGCAGTATTTT
CASSLTGGGGTDTQYF
>TRBV15|.|TRBJ1-1|.
TGTGCCACACGTGGAGTGCGGGGCATGAACACTGAAGCTTTCTTT
CATRGVRGMNTEAFF
>TRBV6-4|.|TRBJ1-2|TRBD1
TGTGCCAGCAGTGTGACAGGGGGAAGCTATGGCTACACCTTC
CASSVTGGSYGYTF
>TRBV9|.|TRBJ2-2|TRBD1
TGTGCCAGCAGCGTCGCCACGGGACAGGGGACCGGGGAGCTGTTTTTT
CASSVATGQGTGELFF
>TRBV7-6|.|TRBJ2-1|TRBD2
TGTGCCAGCAGCCCCCCTTTGGGACTAGCGGGGGATGAGCAGTTCTTC
CASSPPLGLAGDEQFF
>TRBV2|.|TRBJ1-5|TRBD1
TGTGCCAGCAGTGCGGATACAGGGGGGATAGGCAATCAGCCCCAGCATTTT
CASSADTGGIGNQPQHF
>TRBV15|.|TRBJ1-5|TRBD1
TGTGCCACCAGCAGAGAGGGACAGGGGCGGGATAGCAATCAGCCCCAGCATTTT
CATSREGQGRDSNQPQHF
>TRBV6-5|.|TRBJ2-7|.
TGTGCCAGCAGTTACTCGTGGCAGGGGATGACATACGAGCAGTACTTC
CASSYSWQGMTYEQYF
>TRBV19|.|TRBJ2-7|TRBD1
TGTGCCAGTAGTATCTCTAGGACAGGGGCCCTTCTCTACGAGCAGTACTTC
CASSISRTGALLYEQYF
>TRBV7-9|.|TRBJ2-7|.
TGTGCCAGCAGTCAGGGAATCGCCTCCTACGAGCAGTACTTC
CASSQGIASYEQYF
>TRBV7-9|once|TRBJ2-7|.
TGTGCCAGCAGCTTAGCGCTTGTAGCCTACGAGCAGTACTTC
CASSLALVAYEQYF
>TRBV7-2|.|TRBJ2-2|TRBD2
TGTGCCAGCAGCCGGACTAGCCCCGGCACCGGGGAGCTGTTTTTT
CASSRTSPGTGELFF
>TRBV19|.|TRBJ1-5|.
TGTGCCAGTAGTATACCCTTGACAGGATATAGCAATCAGCCCCAGCATTTT
CASSIPLTGYSNQPQHF
>TRBV6-5|.|TRBJ2-5|.
TGTGCCAGCAGTTACCGGGGTGAGACCCAGTACTTC
CASSYRGETQYF
>TRBV11-3|.|TRBJ1-1|TRBD1
TGTGCCAGCAGCTTAGGTTTGGGACAGGGGGCTTCTGAAGCTTTCTTT
CASSLGLGQGASEAFF
>TRBV6-1|.|TRBJ2-3|.
TGTGCCAGCAGTGAGGGGCACCCCACAGATACGCAGTATTTT
CASSEGHPTDTQYF
>TRBV9|.|TRBJ2-5|TRBD2
TGTGCCAGCAGCGTAGCGCTAGGGCGGGGGGAGACCCAGTACTTC
CASSVALGRGETQYF
>TRBV6-5|.|TRBJ1-5|.
TGTGCCAGCCACCGGACAGTTTATAGCAATCAGCCCCAGCATTTT
CASHRTVYSNQPQHF
>TRBV7-2|.|TRBJ1-2|TRBD1
TGTGCCAGCAGCTTAAGCGGACAGGGATATGGCTACACCTTC
CASSLSGQGYGYTF
>TRBV11-2|.|TRBJ2-1|.
TGTGCCAGCAGCATAACAAGAAATGAGCAGTTCTTC
CASSITRNEQFF
>TRBV15|few|TRBJ1-5|TRBD1
TGTGCCACCAGCTCCAGCGGAACAGGGGTTCAGCCCCAGCATTTT
CATSSSGTGVQPQHF
>TRBV12-3/TRBV12-4|.|TRBJ1-2|TRBD1
TGTGCCAGCAGAATCGACAGGGACTATGGCTACACCTTC
CASRIDRDYGYTF
>TRBV3-1/TRBV3-2|.|TRBJ1-3|.
TGTGCCAGCGGCACGAACACCATATATTTT
CASGTNTIYF
>TRBV19|.|TRBJ2-5|TRBD2
TGTGCCAGTAGCCCTAGCGGGGCAAAGTCCACCCAGTACTTC
CASSPSGAKSTQYF
>TRBV24-1|.|TRBJ1-5|.
TGTGCCACCAGTGAGGGGTTGTTTGGGGCAAGTCAGCCCCAGCATTTT
CATSEGLFGASQPQHF
>TRBV19|.|TRBJ2-4|TRBD1
TGTGCCAGTAGTTTGCAACAGGGGATCAAAAACATTCAGTACTTC
CASSLQQGIKNIQYF
>TRBV5-5|few|TRBJ2-6|.
TGTGCCCCGATAGTCGGCTCTGGGGCCAACGTCCTGACTTTC
CAPIVGSGANVLTF
>TRBV11-3|.|TRBJ2-5|TRBD2
TGTGCCAGCAGCTTGGGCGGGAGGGAAGAGACCCAGTACTTC
CASSLGGREETQYF
>TRBV15|few|TRBJ2-7|TRBD1
TGTGCCACCAGCAGAGATCGAGGACAGGGGAACGAGCAGTACTTC
CATSRDRGQGNEQYF
>TRBV5-1|once|TRBJ2-7|TRBD2
TGCGCCAGCAGCTTGGCCGCGGGGGGGACAGCTCCATACGAGCAGTACTTC
CASSLAAGGTAPYEQYF
>TRBV7-2|.|TRBJ2-3|TRBD2
TGTGCCAGCAGAAAGGGACTACCCCTTAGCACAGATACGCAGTATTTT
CASRKGLPLSTDTQYF
>TRBV7-8|.|TRBJ2-7|.
TGTGCCAGCAGCTTAGCTCGGGTAGGCTACGAGCAGTACTTC
CASSLARVGYEQYF
>TRBV6-4|few|TRBJ1-1|.
TGTGCCAGCAGTGCTTCCCCGGGACAGAACACTGAAGCTTTCTTT
CASSASPGQNTEAFF
>TRBV6-1|.|TRBJ2-7|TRBD1
TGTGCCAGCAGTGAAGCAGGGACAGGGACCTACGAGCAGTACTTC
CASSEAGTGTYEQYF
>TRBV2|.|TRBJ2-7|TRBD1
TGTGCCAGCAGACGCCCCGGGACAGGACGACCCTACGAGCAGTACTTC
CASRRPGTGRPYEQYF
>TRBV6-6|.|TRBJ2-7|.
TGTGCCACCCGACAGGATCTCTACGAGCAGTACTTC
CATRQDLYEQYF
>TRBV28|.|TRBJ1-5|TRBD1
TGTGCCAGCAGTTTTCCCAGGACAGGGTATAGCAATCAGCCCCAGCATTTT
CASSFPRTGYSNQPQHF
>TRBV3-1/TRBV3-2|.|TRBJ2-3|TRBD2
TGTGCCAGCAGCGAAAGCGGGAGGGCCCCTGGAGGGCCAGATACGCAGTATTTT
CASSESGRAPGGPDTQYF
>TRBV7-3|.|TRBJ2-3|.
TGTGCCAGCAGCTCTACAGCCACTAGCACAGATACGCAGTATTTT
CASSSTATSTDTQYF
>TRBV5-5|.|TRBJ2-5|TRBD2
TGTGCCAGCAGCTTGAAGCGGGAGACGCGAGAGACCCAGTACTTC
CASSLKRETRETQYF
>TRBV19|.|TRBJ1-1|TRBD1
TGTGCCAGTAGTCCCCGACAGGGGGCCGGTACTGAAGCTTTCTTT
CASSPRQGAGTEAFF
>TRBV7-2|.|TRBJ2-7|TRBD1
TGTGCCAGCAGCCACCGGGGACAGGGGGTTTACGAGCAGTACTTC
CASSHRGQGVYEQYF
>TRBV11-2|.|TRBJ1-2|TRBD1
TGTGCCAGCAGACGAACAGGGGGCTATGGCTACACCTTC
CASRRTGGYGYTF
>TRBV9|once|TRBJ2-1|.
TGTGCCAGCAGCGTAGCTGGGGCGGTCGACTACAATGAGCAGTTCTTC
CASSVAGAVDYNEQFF
>TRBV11-2|.|TRBJ2-2|.
TGTGCCAGCAGCTCGAGCGGAGGAAACACCGGGGAGCTGTTTTTT
CASSSSGGNTGELFF